The 8 T cell receptor beta chains given below trace back to one sample, sequenced in a study of shared clonotypes between healthy human individuals. Sequencing used immunoSEQ multiplex PCR; TCRdb keeps in-frame clones, though not all of them. The sample has a few million clones, 85% to 95% seen once. Sequencing used naive CD4+ T cells sorted from blood. Sample subset: CD45RA+ positively selected. These receptors all come from a man aged 18-30 years in good health.

The rearrangement links TRBV5-6 to TRBJ2-3; either TRBD1 or TRBD2 may supply D (5 bases each). In germline, CDR1 is SGHDT, CDR2 YYEEEE. V shed 1 base and J shed 3 bases, with 15 bases lying between them. The CDR3 is 16 residues long. For the CDR3, the DNA is TGTGCCAGCAGCTTGCTAGGGGCCGGGGCTACAGATACGCAGTATTTT. Residues: CASSLLGAGATDTQYF. Drawing the rest from reference TRBV5-6 and TRBJ2-3, the complete variable domain is DAGVTQSPTHLIKTRGQQVTLRCSPKSGHDTVSWYQQALGQGPQFIFQYYEEEERQRGNFPDRFSGHQFPNYSSELNVNALLLGDSALYLCASSLLGAGATDTQYFGPGTRLTVL.

This chain uses TRBV6-5 with TRBJ2-5; 8 bases line up with TRBD2. The germline V gene has CDR1 MNHEY and CDR2 SVGAGI. Trimming cost V 6 bases and J 4 bases; bases outside gene matches: 7. CDR3 length: 14 amino acids. The CDR3 region is CASSPGTSPETQYF. CDR3 DNA: TGTGCCAGCAGCCCCGGGACTAGTCCAGAGACCCAGTACTTC.

This clone came up once. The chain couples TRBV10-3 to TRBJ2-7; 9 bases agree with TRBD1. V dropped 6 bases and J dropped 7; count of bases not matched to a gene: 10. This CDR3 comprises 14 residues. Germline assignment: CDR1 ENHRY and CDR2 SYGVKD. CDR3 coding DNA: TGTGCCATCAGGGGCGGGACAGGGTCCTGGGAGCAGTACTTC. Translated: CAIRGGTGSWEQYF.

This CDR3 reads CASSLLSNEQFF. The DNA of the CDR3 is TGTGCCAGCAGTTTACTGAGTAATGAGCAGTTCTTC. The chain has TRBV28 and TRBJ2-1; D remains ambiguous. The CDR3 sequence is 12 residues long. Germline V gene lookup returns CDR1 MDHEN and CDR2 SYDVKM. Trimming left V 2 bases short and J 7 bases short, with 6 bases between.

The chain combines TRBV7-9 with TRBJ2-7, with unresolved D. V lost 1 base, J lost 2 bases, and 9 bases lay in between. Germline V lookup: CDR1 SEHNR, CDR2 FQNEAQ (reference sequence). CDR3 length equals 14 residues. As DNA, the CDR3 is TGTGCCAGCAGCTTAGAATGGCGGCCCTACGAGCAGTACTTC. This gives the protein CASSLEWRPYEQYF.

To note about this clone: The identical CDR3 is also encoded by other nucleotide sequences in the sample. CDR3 sequence: CASSADRSSYEQYF. As DNA, the CDR3 is TGTGCCAGCAGTGCTGACCGGAGCTCCTACGAGCAGTACTTC. The chain links TRBV2 to TRBJ2-7, with no clear D. Germline V CDR1 and CDR2: SNHLY, FYNNEI. The CDR3 is made up of 14 amino acids. V lost 4 bases, J lost 0 bases, and 10 bases lay in between.

The chain recombines TRBV10-3 with TRBJ2-3, with TRBD2 identical over 11 bases. The CDR3 runs 14 residues. The V gene's germline CDR1 is ENHRY and CDR2 SYGVKD. Losses at the gene ends were 11 bases for V and 3 bases for J; bases not matched to a gene: 7. The CDR3 sequence is CAASLAGGTDTQYF. The CDR3 nucleotides are TGTGCCGCCTCCCTAGCGGGGGGAACAGATACGCAGTATTTT.

A word on this clone: Its ends do not fully match the called genes, so a read error is possible. The rearrangement joins TRBV5-8 to TRBJ1-4; 7 nucleotides line up with TRBD1. This CDR3 is 14 amino acids long. The germline V gene has CDR1 SGHTS and CDR2 YDEGEE. The CDR3 is CANSIGGAYEKLFF. DNA for the CDR3: TGTGCCAACAGCATAGGGGGCGCCTACGAAAAACTGTTTTTT.